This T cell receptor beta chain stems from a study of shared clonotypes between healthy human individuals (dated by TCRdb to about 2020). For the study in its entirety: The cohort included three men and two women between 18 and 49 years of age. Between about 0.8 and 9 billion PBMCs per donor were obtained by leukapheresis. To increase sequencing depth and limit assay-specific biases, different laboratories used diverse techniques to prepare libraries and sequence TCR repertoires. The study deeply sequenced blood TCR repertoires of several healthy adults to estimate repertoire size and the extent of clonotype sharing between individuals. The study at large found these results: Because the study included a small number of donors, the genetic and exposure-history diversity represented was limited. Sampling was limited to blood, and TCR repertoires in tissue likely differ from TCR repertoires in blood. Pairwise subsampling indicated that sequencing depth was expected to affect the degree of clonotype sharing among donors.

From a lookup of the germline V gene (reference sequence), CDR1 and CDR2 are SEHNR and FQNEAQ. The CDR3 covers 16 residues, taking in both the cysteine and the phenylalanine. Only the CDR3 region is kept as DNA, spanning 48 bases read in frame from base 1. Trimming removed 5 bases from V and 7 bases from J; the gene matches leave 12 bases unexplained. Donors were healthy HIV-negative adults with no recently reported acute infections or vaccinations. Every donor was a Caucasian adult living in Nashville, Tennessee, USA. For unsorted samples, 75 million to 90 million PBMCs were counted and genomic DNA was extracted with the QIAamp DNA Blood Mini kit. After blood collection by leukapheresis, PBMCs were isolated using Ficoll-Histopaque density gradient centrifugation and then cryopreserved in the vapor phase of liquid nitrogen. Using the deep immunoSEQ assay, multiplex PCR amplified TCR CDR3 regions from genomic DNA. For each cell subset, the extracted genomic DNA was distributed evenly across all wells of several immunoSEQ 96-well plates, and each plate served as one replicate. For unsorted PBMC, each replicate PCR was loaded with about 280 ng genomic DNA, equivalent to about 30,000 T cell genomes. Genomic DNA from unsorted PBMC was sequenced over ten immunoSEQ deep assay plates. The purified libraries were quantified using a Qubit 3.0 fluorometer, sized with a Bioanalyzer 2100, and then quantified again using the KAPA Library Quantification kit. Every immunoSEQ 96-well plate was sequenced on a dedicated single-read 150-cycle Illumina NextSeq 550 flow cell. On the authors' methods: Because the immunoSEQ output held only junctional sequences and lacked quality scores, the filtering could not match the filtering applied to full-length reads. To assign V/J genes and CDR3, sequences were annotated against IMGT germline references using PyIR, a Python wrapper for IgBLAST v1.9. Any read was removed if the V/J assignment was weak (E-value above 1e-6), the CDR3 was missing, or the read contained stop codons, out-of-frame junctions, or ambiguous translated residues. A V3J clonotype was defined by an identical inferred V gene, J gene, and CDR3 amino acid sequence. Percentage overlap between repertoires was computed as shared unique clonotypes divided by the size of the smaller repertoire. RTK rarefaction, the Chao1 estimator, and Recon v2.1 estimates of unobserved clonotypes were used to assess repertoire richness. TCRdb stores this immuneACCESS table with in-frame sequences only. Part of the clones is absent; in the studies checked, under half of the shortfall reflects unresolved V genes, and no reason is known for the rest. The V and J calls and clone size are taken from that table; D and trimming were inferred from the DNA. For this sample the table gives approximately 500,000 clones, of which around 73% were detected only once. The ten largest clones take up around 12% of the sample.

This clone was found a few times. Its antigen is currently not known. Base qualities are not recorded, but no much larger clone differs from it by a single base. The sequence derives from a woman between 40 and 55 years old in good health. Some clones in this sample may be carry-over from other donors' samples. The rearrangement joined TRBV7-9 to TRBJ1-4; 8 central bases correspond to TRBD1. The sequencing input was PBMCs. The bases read TGTGCCAGCAGCGCGATAACCGGGACAGGCGCTGAAAAACTGTTTTTT. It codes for CASSAITGTGAEKLFF.